Each of the 27 T cell receptor beta chains below was sequenced from the same sample in a study of naive and memory T cell subsets. Study observations and caveats: Especially in CD8 cells, naive repertoires contained a few larger clonotypes, possibly CD45RA-re-expressing memory cells.

The beta constant-region primer was an equimolar mix of two oligonucleotides covering TRBC1 and TRBC2. The ligated cDNA underwent four PCR rounds using SP2 and nested alpha and beta constant-region primers. TCRdb re-analysed the UMI-ligation and nested PCR reads in MiXCR, keeping a single row per CDR3 protein. The sample has 120,000 to 150,000 distinct CDR3 sequences, 15% to 20% seen once. Their target antigens are unknown. Sequenced input: naive CD8+ T cells from blood. Receptors originate from a human donor in good health.

The chain combines TRBV11-2 with TRBJ2-7, with D uncertain. With 5 bases removed from V and 2 bases from J, the gap between germline ends came to 7 bases. The germline V gene has CDR1 SGHAT and CDR2 FQNNGV. The CDR3 extends over 12 amino acids. CDR3 sequence: CASSPQTYEQYF. CDR3 DNA sequence: TGTGCCAGCAGCCCGCAAACCTACGAGCAGTACTTC.

The chain combines TRBV7-6 with TRBJ1-5; the D gene is possibly TRBD1 (6 bases). The CDR3 is 17 amino acids. Germline lookup yields CDR1 SGHVS and CDR2 FNYEAQ. The germline V and J ends were trimmed by 5 bases and 0 bases, with 17 bases remaining between them. CDR3 DNA: TGTGCCAGCAGCCCAAATCCCCCAGGGGCTAGCAATCAGCCCCAGCATTTT. Encoded protein: CASSPNPPGASNQPQHF. The variable domain in full, completed from reference TRBV7-6 and TRBJ1-5, reads GAGVSQSPRYKVTKRGQDVALRCDPISGHVSLYWYRQALGQGPEFLTYFNYEAQQDKSGLPNDRFSAERPEGSISTLTIQRTEQRDSAMYRCASSPNPPGASNQPQHFGDGTRLSIL.

The chain links TRBV5-1 to TRBJ2-5; the D gene is possibly TRBD1 (5 bases). The V and J ends lost 3 bases and 1 base respectively, with 10 bases between them. There are 14 residues in the CDR3. The germline V gene has CDR1 SGHRS and CDR2 YFSETQ. The CDR3 spells CASSSPGSQETQYF. In nucleotides, the CDR3 is TGCGCCAGCAGCTCCCCAGGGTCCCAAGAGACCCAGTACTTC.

J is TRBJ1-3 and V is TRBV20-1; D is uncertain. The ends were cut back, 2 bases at V and 0 bases at J, with 5 bases in the middle. The CDR3 has 13 residues. Germline CDR1 and CDR2: DFQATT and SNEGSKA (reference sequence). CDR3 sequence: CSARTSSGNTIYF. The CDR3 nucleotides read TGCAGTGCTAGAACGAGCTCTGGAAACACCATATATTTT.

The rearrangement joins TRBV28 to TRBJ1-5; D remains unclear. Matching the DNA end better, TRBJ2-3 makes the J call doubtful. Germline V CDR1 and CDR2: MDHEN, SYDVKM. This CDR3 is built from 14 residues. The CDR3 loop is CASSPDGTHQPQYF. CDR3 sequence (DNA): TGTGCCAGCAGTCCAGACGGCACACATCAGCCCCAGTATTTT.

This chain uses TRBV28 with TRBJ2-4; D is unclear. Germline V gene sequence: CDR1 MDHEN, CDR2 SYDVKM. The length of the CDR3 is 12 residues. The V end lost 3 bases, the J end lost 5 bases, and 5 bases lay between the germline ends. As DNA, the CDR3 is TGTGCCAGCAGTTTCCCTGAAAACATTCAGTACTTC. Protein product: CASSFPENIQYF.

In its sample, this clonotype was seen a few times. The J gene is TRBJ2-7, the V gene TRBV29-1; TRBD2 agrees at 7 bases. The CDR3 consists of 16 residues. Trimming at V came to 1 base and at J to 0 bases, leaving 9 bases not matched to a gene. The germline V gene encodes CDR1 SQVTM and CDR2 ANQGSEA. CDR3 sequence reads: CSVEVLERGSSYEQYF. In nucleotides, the CDR3 is TGCAGCGTTGAAGTTCTGGAGCGGGGAAGCTCCTACGAGCAGTACTTC.

This clonotype was detected a few times. The rearrangement links TRBV2 to TRBJ2-7, with 12 bases that match TRBD1. Trimming cost V 6 bases and J 2 bases; bases outside gene matches: 14. Germline V gene data show CDR1 as SNHLY and CDR2 as FYNNEI. The CDR3 consists of 18 residues. The CDR3 coding sequence is TGTGCCAGCAGCCCCTGGGGACAGGGGGCCATTCGGACCTACGAGCAGTACTTC. The encoded protein is CASSPWGQGAIRTYEQYF.

This clonotype was observed a handful of times. The chain recombines TRBV28 with TRBJ2-1, with D perhaps TRBD2 (5 bases). This CDR3 has 14 residues. Germline V gene sequence: CDR1 MDHEN, CDR2 SYDVKM. V gave up 3 bases and J gave up 7 bases, with 13 bases separating them. CDR3 coding DNA: TGTGCCAGCAGTTTGCTCGAACCGGGGAATGAGCAGTTCTTC. Residues: CASSLLEPGNEQFF.

The J gene is TRBJ1-1, the V gene TRBV4-1, with 8 bases identical to TRBD1. The CDR3 covers 15 residues. The germline CDR1 and CDR2 sequences are MGHRA and YSYEKL. The V and J ends lost 1 base and 0 bases, in that order; junction bases with no gene match: 1. For the CDR3, the DNA is TGCGCCAGCAGCCAAGCGGACAGGGTGAACACTGAAGCTTTCTTT. Amino acid sequence: CASSQADRVNTEAFF.

This sequence joins TRBV2 and TRBJ1-1, with 9 bases aligning to TRBD1. V dropped 4 bases and J dropped 0; count of bases not matched to a gene: 6. This CDR3 region has 16 residues. In germline, CDR1 is SNHLY, CDR2 FYNNEI. The CDR3 protein is CASSGDRETLNTEAFF. DNA of the CDR3: TGTGCCAGCAGTGGGGACAGGGAGACGTTGAACACTGAAGCTTTCTTT.

This clonotype has just a few counts. This chain links TRBV28 with TRBJ1-2; the D is unclear. The CDR3 has 13 residues. Deletions cut 3 bases from V and 1 base from J, with 6 bases between. Germline V lookup: CDR1 MDHEN, CDR2 SYDVKM. CDR3 sequence: CASSFPDNYGYTF. For the CDR3, the DNA is TGTGCCAGCAGTTTCCCAGATAACTATGGCTACACCTTC.

This clonotype was found a few times. The V gene is TRBV19, the J gene TRBJ1-1; 9 bases line up with TRBD1. CDR3 length: 14 residues. The germline V gene has CDR1 LNHDA and CDR2 SQIVND (reference sequence). The V gene end was trimmed by 7 bases and the J gene end by 2 bases; junction bases not matched to a gene: 5. The CDR3 here is CASKTGGGNTEAFF. The DNA of the CDR3 is TGTGCCAGTAAGACAGGGGGTGGTAACACTGAAGCTTTCTTT.

CDR3 residues: CASRPSGANVLTF. CDR3 DNA sequence: TGTGCCAGCAGGCCCTCTGGGGCCAACGTCCTGACTTTC. This chain joins TRBV7-6 and TRBJ2-6, with D unclear. CDR3 length equals 13 residues. V was cut by 6 bases and J by 0 bases, with 3 bases left in between. Germline V gene lookup returns CDR1 SGHVS and CDR2 FNYEAQ.

This clonotype was seen only a few times. The chain recombines TRBV6-6 with TRBJ1-1; no firm D call. The length of the CDR3 is 14 residues. Germline V gives CDR1 MNHNY, CDR2 SVGAGI (reference sequence). V was trimmed by 2 bases and J by 7 bases, leaving 14 bases between them. CDR3 protein: CASSYAGQSHEAFF. The CDR3 DNA sequence: TGTGCCAGCAGTTACGCGGGTCAGAGTCATGAAGCTTTCTTT.

This clonotype turned up a few times. The rearrangement uses TRBV28 and TRBJ2-3; D not resolved. V was shortened by 3 bases and J by 4 bases, with 5 bases between the two germline ends. This CDR3 is built from 12 residues. Germline CDR1 MDHEN, CDR2 SYDVKM. As DNA, the CDR3 is TGTGCCAGCAGTTTCTTGGCAGATACGCAGTATTTT. This encodes CASSFLADTQYF.

The CDR3 coding sequence is TGTGCCAGCAGTTTCGACGCCGGGGAGCTGTTTTTT. The encoded protein is CASSFDAGELFF. The genes are TRBV28 and TRBJ2-2, with D uncertain. V lost 3 bases and J lost 6, with 5 bases in between. The length of the CDR3 is 12 residues. From germline, CDR1 is MDHEN and CDR2 SYDVKM.

The V call is TRBV27, the J call TRBJ2-7; D is ambiguous. The V end lost 5 bases, the J end lost 0 bases, and 8 bases lay between the germline ends. The V gene's germline CDR1 is MNHEY and CDR2 SMNVEV (reference sequence). The CDR3 covers 13 residues. CDR3 nucleotide sequence: TGTGCCAGCAGTCCGCTCACCTCCTACGAGCAGTACTTC. This codes for CASSPLTSYEQYF.

The J gene is TRBJ1-2, the V gene TRBV29-1; D is undetermined. The CDR3 runs to 12 residues. Trimming took 5 bases from V and 4 from J, leaving 11 bases between them. CDR1 SQVTM and CDR2 ANQGSEA come from the germline V gene. The CDR3 spells CSVKGGPYGYTF. CDR3 in DNA: TGCAGCGTTAAAGGCGGACCCTATGGCTACACCTTC.

This rearrangement joins TRBV19 to TRBJ2-5, with D uncertain. Per germline, CDR1 LNHDA and CDR2 SQIVND (reference sequence). This CDR3 spans 14 amino acids. Deletions cut 3 bases from V and 1 base from J, with 9 bases between. CDR3 region: CASSMRHLQETQYF. The CDR3 region has the DNA TGTGCCAGTAGTATGAGGCACCTCCAAGAGACCCAGTACTTC.

This clonotype has more than one count but fewer than ten. This sequence joins TRBV7-9 and TRBJ1-4, with D possibly being TRBD1 (5 bases). The CDR3 spans 16 residues. With 6 bases removed from V and 4 bases from J, the gap between germline ends came to 18 bases. CDR1 and CDR2 (germline): SEHNR, FQNEAQ (reference sequence). Here the CDR3 DNA reads TGTGCCAGCAGATTACATAACGCGGACATTAATGAAAAACTGTTTTTT. Translated: CASRLHNADINEKLFF.

The chain carries TRBV6-6 and TRBJ2-3, with 7 positions matching TRBD2. CDR1 and CDR2 (germline): MNHNY, SVGAGI (reference sequence). This CDR3 is 16 amino acids long. J lost 0 bases, V lost 6 bases, and 9 bases had no gene match. In DNA form, the CDR3 reads TGTGCCAGCAGCGACGCTAGCGGATTAAGCACAGATACGCAGTATTTT. This sequence encodes CASSDASGLSTDTQYF.

This clonotype was counted many times. The gene calls are TRBV6-5 and TRBJ1-5, with D uncertain. The CDR3 contains 15 residues. The germline V gene encodes CDR1 MNHEY and CDR2 SVGAGI. With 8 bases removed from V and 2 bases from J, the gap between germline ends came to 16 bases. The CDR3: CASSGSTWGNQPQHF. The CDR3 nucleotides are TGTGCCAGCTCCGGGTCCACCTGGGGCAATCAGCCCCAGCATTTT.

This clonotype was counted between two and nine times. The chain links TRBV10-3 to TRBJ2-5; D is uncertain. V lost 11 bases to trimming and J lost 0 bases, with 16 bases between them. This CDR3 comprises 14 residues. Germline-derived CDR1 and CDR2 are ENHRY and SYGVKD. The CDR3 nucleotides are TGTGCCCGCGGCTTTCAGGAGAACCAAGAGACCCAGTACTTC. Protein sequence: CARGFQENQETQYF.

This clonotype was counted a few times. This rearrangement joins TRBV11-2 to TRBJ1-2; 9 bases agree with TRBD1. Germline values: CDR1 SGHAT, CDR2 FQNNGV. Trimming cost V 5 bases and J 4 bases; bases outside gene matches: 11. This CDR3 is built from 16 residues. CDR3 nucleotide sequence: TGTGCCAGCAGCCTACCGTGGACAGGGGAAGGCTATGGCTACACCTTC. It is translated as CASSLPWTGEGYGYTF.

This clonotype was observed a few times. This rearrangement joins TRBV4-3 to TRBJ2-7, with 9 bases fitting TRBD1. This CDR3 comprises 16 residues. Germline V gene sequence: CDR1 LGHNA, CDR2 YSLEER. With V trimmed by 4 bases and J by 0 bases, 7 bases remained unmatched. The CDR3 DNA is TGCGCCAGCAGCCGTAGACAGGGGGACGGCTCCTACGAGCAGTACTTC. Amino acid sequence: CASSRRQGDGSYEQYF.

The count of this clonotype is one. V gene TRBV14 combines with J gene TRBJ1-2; 10 nucleotides agree with TRBD1. V lost 7 bases, J lost 6 bases, and 8 bases stayed unmatched. The CDR3 loop spans 14 amino acids. CDR1 and CDR2 (germline): SGHDN, FVKESK. For the CDR3, the DNA is TGTGCCAGCAACCCACTCGGGACAGGGGATGGCTACACCTTC. Translated, it gives CASNPLGTGDGYTF.